This T cell receptor beta chain derives from a study of shared clonotypes between healthy human individuals. Overall study: Per donor, CD8 memory used one plate, CD8 naive used two, CD4 memory used three and CD4 naive used three. Study-wide findings and caveats: Limited genetic and exposure-history diversity came from having few donors.

Assay used: immunoSEQ multiplex PCR; TCRdb lists only in-frame clones, some missing. This table holds about 2.4 million clones, more than 90% found once. To note about this clone: As yet, its antigen is unknown.

The CDR3 is made up of 15 amino acids. V lost 6 bases, J lost 8 bases, and 6 bases stayed unmatched. Germline V lookup: CDR1 KGHSH, CDR2 LQKENI. Sequencing was performed on naive CD4+ T cells sorted from blood. The subset denotes: CD45RA+ positively selected. The sequence derives from a young man in good health. The chain links TRBV18 to TRBJ2-1, with TRBD2 matching 14 bases. The CDR3 DNA reads TGTGCCAGCTCCCCTGGGACTAGCGGGAGTGATGAGCAGTTCTTC. Amino acids: CASSPGTSGSDEQFF.